The present T cell receptor (beta chain) was sequenced within a study of blood T cell repertoires in COVID-19. Germline CDR1 is SNHLY and CDR2 is FYNNEI. The CDR3 sequence is 15 residues long. The V and J ends lost 1 base and 5 bases respectively, with 14 bases between them. Method: immunoSEQ multiplex PCR; TCRdb's copy keeps in-frame clones and lacks some. The profile shows 160,000 or so clones, roughly 85% of them singletons. This clone was observed a handful of times. The J gene is TRBJ1-1, the V gene TRBV2; maybe TRBD1 (5 bases). Sequenced sample: peripheral blood. This receptor was obtained from a middle-aged man with acute or convalescent COVID-19. Here the CDR3 reads CASSEEGAGRTEAFF. The CDR3 DNA reads as TGTGCCAGCAGTGAAGAAGGGGCGGGAAGGACTGAAGCTTTCTTT.